These T cell receptor beta chains were read from a single sample in a study of T-cell reconstitution after alpha-beta-depleted transplantation in children. Each CDR3 protein is one row after TCRdb ran MiXCR on the PCR reads. Among about 830,000 distinct CDR3 sequences, under 20% were seen once, and the ten largest hold just under 5%. Sequenced here: PBMCs, mostly from graft donor cells, sampled 360 days after TCRalphabeta/CD19-depleted stem cell transplant. The receptors originated from a male patient under 18 who had a stem cell transplant for acute lymphoblastic leukemia, so the T cells may come from the graft donor. The CDR3 runs from the conserved cysteine through the conserved F or W. D genes are given only for firm matches. Part of the rows lack a size; the others show once, few, many or a class for expanded clones.

d_call | clone_size | j_call | v_call | cdr3_aa | cdr3_nt
- | few | TRBJ1-1 | TRBV7-3 | CASSLISSRDIASEAFF | TGTGCCAGCAGCTTAATTTCTTCTCGGGACATCGCCAGTGAAGCTTTCTTT
- | - | TRBJ2-4 | TRBV29-1 | CSVGVGGAKNIQYF | TGCAGCGTTGGAGTTGGGGGTGCCAAAAACATTCAGTACTTC
- | many | TRBJ1-2 | TRBV3-1 | CASSQGGYGYTF | TGTGCCAGCAGCCAGGGGGGCTACGGCTACACCTTC
- | many | TRBJ2-1 | TRBV29-1 | CSVEEGQGSGYNEQFF | TGCAGCGTTGAAGAAGGCCAGGGGTCTGGATACAATGAGCAGTTCTTC
- | - | TRBJ2-7 | TRBV12-3/TRBV12-4 | CASSLVIYEQYF | TGTGCCAGCAGTTTAGTGATCTACGAGCAGTACTTC
TRBD1 | few | TRBJ1-1 | TRBV20-1 | CSASPRTGVSGAFF | TGCAGTGCGAGTCCTAGGACAGGGGTCTCCGGAGCTTTCTTT
- | - | TRBJ2-5 | TRBV18 | CASSPYRRTPREETQYF | TGTGCCAGCTCACCCTACCGGAGGACGCCACGGGAGGAGACCCAGTACTTC
- | few | TRBJ2-1 | TRBV7-2 | CASSLEGTRGEQFF | TGTGCCAGCAGCTTAGAGGGAACGAGGGGTGAGCAGTTCTTC
TRBD2 | - | TRBJ2-2 | TRBV3-1 | CASSFGLPLAGTNTGELFF | TGTGCCAGCAGTTTTGGGTTGCCCCTAGCGGGTACGAACACCGGGGAGCTGTTTTTT
TRBD1 | - | TRBJ2-7 | TRBV5-1 | CASSLRGQGTSYEQYF | TGCGCCAGCAGCTTGAGGGGACAGGGGACCTCCTACGAGCAGTACTTC
- | once | TRBJ1-1 | TRBV29-1 | CSVSVWTEAFF | TGCAGCGTTTCGGTATGGACTGAAGCTTTCTTT
- | - | TRBJ2-7 | TRBV20-1 | CSAPDRTYEQYF | TGCAGTGCGCCCGACAGGACCTACGAGCAGTACTTC
TRBD1 | - | TRBJ2-3 | TRBV7-6 | CASSQPGTGTSDTQYF | TGTGCCAGCTCCCAGCCGGGGACAGGGACCTCAGATACGCAGTATTTT